The TCR beta chain under discussion was sequenced for a study of T cell repertoires in cytomegalovirus infection. Concerning this clonotype: What it recognizes is unknown.

TCRdb analysed the reads with MiXCR anew, one entry per CDR3 protein. Of about 50,000 distinct CDR3 sequences listed, around a fifth were seen once; the top ten hold about four fifths. V dropped 7 bases and J dropped 1 base, with 13 bases sitting between them. This CDR3 spans 14 amino acids. The germline V gene has CDR1 SGHVS and CDR2 FQNEAQ. This clonotype was obtained from a human donor in good health (CMV status not recorded). Some clones in this sample may be carry-over from other donors' samples. This sample comprised CD8+ T cells from cultured PBMCs, obtained from culture after CMV antigen stimulation. The chain combines TRBV7-8 with TRBJ1-1; D possibly corresponds to TRBD1 (5 bases). CDR3 nucleotides: TGTGCCAGCACCCTCCCCGGGGGGAACACTGAAGCTTTCTTT. Translating it yields CASTLPGGNTEAFF.